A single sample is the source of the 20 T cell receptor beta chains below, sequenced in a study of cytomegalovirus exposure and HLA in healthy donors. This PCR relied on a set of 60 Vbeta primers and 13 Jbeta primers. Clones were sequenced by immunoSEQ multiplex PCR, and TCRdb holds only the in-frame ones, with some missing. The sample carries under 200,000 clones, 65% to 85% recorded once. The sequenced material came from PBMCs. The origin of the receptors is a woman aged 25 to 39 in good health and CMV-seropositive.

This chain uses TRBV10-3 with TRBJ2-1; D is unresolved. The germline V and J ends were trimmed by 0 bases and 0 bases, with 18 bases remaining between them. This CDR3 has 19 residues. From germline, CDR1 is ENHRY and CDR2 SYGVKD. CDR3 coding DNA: TGTGCCATCAGTGAGTCGGGCAGGTATACAGCCGTCTCCTACAATGAGCAGTTCTTC. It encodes CAISESGRYTAVSYNEQFF.

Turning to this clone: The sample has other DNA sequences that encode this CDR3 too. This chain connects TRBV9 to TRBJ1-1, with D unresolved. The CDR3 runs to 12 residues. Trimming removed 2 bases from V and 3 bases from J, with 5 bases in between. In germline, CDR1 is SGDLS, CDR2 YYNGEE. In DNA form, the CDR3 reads TGTGCCAGCAGCGTCGGGGACACTGAAGCTTTCTTT. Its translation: CASSVGDTEAFF. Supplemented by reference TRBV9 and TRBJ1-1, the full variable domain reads DSGVTQTPKHLITATGQRVTLRCSPRSGDLSVYWYQQSLDQGLQFLIQYYNGEERAKGNILERFSAQQFPDLHSELNLSSLELGDSALYFCASSVGDTEAFFGQGTRLTVV.

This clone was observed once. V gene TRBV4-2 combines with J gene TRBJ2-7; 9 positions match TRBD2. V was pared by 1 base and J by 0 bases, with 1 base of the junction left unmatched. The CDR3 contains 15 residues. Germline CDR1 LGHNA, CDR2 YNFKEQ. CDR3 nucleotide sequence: TGTGCCAGCAGCCAAGGACTAGCGGACTCCTACGAGCAGTACTTC. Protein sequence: CASSQGLADSYEQYF.

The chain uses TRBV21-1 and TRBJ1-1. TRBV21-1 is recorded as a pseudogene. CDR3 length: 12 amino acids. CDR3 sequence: CASRRLNTEAFF. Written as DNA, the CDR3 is TGTGCCAGCCGGAGACTGAACACTGAAGCTTTCTTT.

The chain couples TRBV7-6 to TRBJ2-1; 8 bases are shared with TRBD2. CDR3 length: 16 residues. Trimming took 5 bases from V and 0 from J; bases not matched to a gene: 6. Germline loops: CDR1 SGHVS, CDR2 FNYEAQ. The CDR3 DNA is TGTGCCAGCAGCCCTAGCGGGTGGAGCTCCTACAATGAGCAGTTCTTC. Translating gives CASSPSGWSSYNEQFF.

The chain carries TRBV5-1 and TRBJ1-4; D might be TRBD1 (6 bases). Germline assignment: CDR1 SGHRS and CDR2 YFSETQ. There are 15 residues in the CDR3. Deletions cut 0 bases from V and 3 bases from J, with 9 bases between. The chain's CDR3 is CASSLVEGANEKLFF. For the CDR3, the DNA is TGCGCCAGCAGCTTGGTCGAGGGGGCTAATGAAAAACTGTTTTTT. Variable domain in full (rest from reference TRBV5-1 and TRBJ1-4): KAGVTQTPRYLIKTRGQQVTLSCSPISGHRSVSWYQQTPGQGLQFLFEYFSETQRNKGNFPGRFSGRQFSNSRSEMNVSTLELGDSALYLCASSLVEGANEKLFFGSGTQLSVL.

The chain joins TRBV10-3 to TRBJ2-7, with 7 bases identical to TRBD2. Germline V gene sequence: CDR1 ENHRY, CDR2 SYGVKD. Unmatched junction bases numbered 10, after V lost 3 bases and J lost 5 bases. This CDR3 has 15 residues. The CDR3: CAISDGRGNIHEQYF. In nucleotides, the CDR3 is TGTGCCATCAGTGATGGGAGGGGAAACATCCACGAGCAGTACTTC.

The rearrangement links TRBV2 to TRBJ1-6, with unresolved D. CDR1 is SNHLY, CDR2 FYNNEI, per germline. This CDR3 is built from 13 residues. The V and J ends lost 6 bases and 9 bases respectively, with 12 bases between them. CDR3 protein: CASSANSGSPLHF. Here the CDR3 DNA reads TGTGCCAGCAGCGCGAACTCAGGTTCACCCCTCCACTTT.

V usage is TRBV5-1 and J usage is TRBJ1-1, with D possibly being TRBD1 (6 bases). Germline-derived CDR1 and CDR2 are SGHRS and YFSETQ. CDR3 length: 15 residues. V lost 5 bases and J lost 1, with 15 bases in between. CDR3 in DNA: TGCGCCAGCAGTTTCGAACCGGGACAGAACACTGAAGCTTTCTTT. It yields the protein CASSFEPGQNTEAFF.

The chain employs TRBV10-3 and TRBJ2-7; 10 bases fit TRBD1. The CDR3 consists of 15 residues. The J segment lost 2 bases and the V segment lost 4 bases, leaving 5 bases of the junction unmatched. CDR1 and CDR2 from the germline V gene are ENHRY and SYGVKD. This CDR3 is CAISAGTGETYEQYF. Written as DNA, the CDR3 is TGTGCCATCAGTGCTGGGACAGGGGAAACCTACGAGCAGTACTTC.

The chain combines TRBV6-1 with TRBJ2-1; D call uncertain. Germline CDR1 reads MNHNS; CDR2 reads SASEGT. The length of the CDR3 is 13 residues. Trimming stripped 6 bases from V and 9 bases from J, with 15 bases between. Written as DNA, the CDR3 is TGTGCCAGCAGACTAAGCCTTATTTTTGAGCAGTTCTTC. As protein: CASRLSLIFEQFF.

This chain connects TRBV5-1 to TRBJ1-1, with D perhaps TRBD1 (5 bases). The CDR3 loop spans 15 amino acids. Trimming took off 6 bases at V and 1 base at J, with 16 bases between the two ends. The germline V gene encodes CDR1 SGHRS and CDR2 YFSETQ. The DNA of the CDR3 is TGCGCCAGCAAATCCACTGTGACAGCGAACACTGAAGCTTTCTTT. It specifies CASKSTVTANTEAFF.

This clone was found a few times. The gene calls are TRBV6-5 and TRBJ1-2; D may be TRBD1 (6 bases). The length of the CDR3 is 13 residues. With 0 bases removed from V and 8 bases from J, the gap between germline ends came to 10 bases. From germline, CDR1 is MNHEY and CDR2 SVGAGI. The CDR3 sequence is CASSYSRGQGYTF. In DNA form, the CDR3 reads TGTGCCAGCAGTTACTCGAGGGGACAAGGCTACACCTTC.

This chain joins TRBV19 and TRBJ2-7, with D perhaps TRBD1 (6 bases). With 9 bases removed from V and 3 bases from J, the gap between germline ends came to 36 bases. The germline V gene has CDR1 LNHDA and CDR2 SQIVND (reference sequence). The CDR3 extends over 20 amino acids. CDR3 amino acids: CASPPARDKDHLESLYEQYF. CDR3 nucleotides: TGTGCCAGCCCCCCGGCCCGGGACAAAGACCACCTAGAGTCACTCTACGAGCAGTACTTC.

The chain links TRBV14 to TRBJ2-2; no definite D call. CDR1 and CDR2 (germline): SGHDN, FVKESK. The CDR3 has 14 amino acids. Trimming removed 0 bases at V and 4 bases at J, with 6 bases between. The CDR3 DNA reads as TGTGCCAGCAGCCAAGACCGGTTCACCGGGGAGCTGTTTTTT. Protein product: CASSQDRFTGELFF.

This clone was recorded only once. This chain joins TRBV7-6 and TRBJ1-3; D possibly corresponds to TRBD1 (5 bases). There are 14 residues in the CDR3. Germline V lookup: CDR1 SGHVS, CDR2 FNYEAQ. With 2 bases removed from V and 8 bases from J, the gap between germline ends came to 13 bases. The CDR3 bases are TGTGCCAGCAGCTTACGTTGGGGGGTAGACACCATATATTTT. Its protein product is CASSLRWGVDTIYF.

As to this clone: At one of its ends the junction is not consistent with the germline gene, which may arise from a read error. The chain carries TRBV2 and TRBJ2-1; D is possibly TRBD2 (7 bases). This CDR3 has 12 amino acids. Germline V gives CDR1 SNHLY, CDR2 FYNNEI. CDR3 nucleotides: TGTGCCAGGGGGGGGCCGGGGAATGAGCAGCTCTTC. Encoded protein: CARGGPGNEQLF. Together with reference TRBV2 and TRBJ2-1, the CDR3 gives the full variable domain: EPEVTQTPSHQVTQMGQEVILRCVPISNHLYFYWYRQILGQKVEFLVSFYNNEISEKSEIFDDQFSVERPDGSNFTLKIRSTKLEDSAMYFCARGGPGNEQLFGPGTRLTVL.

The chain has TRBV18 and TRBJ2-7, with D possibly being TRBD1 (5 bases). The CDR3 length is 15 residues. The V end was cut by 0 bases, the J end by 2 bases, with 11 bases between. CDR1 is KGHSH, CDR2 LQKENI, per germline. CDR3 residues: CASSPPATATYEQYF. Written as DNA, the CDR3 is TGTGCCAGCTCACCACCCGCGACAGCTACCTACGAGCAGTACTTC.

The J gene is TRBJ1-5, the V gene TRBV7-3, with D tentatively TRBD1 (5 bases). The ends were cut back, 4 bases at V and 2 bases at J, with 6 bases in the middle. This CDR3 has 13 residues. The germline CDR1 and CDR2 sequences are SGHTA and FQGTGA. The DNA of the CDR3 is TGTGCCAGCAGCTCGGGGGGCAATCAGCCCCAGCATTTT. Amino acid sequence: CASSSGGNQPQHF.

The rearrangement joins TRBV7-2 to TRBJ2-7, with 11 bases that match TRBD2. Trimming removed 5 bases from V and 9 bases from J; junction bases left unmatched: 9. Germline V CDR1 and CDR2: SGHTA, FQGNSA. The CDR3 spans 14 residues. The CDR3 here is CASSPGTSGGRQYF. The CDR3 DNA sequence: TGTGCCAGCAGCCCTGGGACTAGCGGAGGGAGGCAGTACTTC.